Following are 13 T cell receptor beta chains from one sample sequenced in a study of tumor-infiltrating lymphocytes in primary liver carcinoma. A constant-region primer primed TCR beta cDNA synthesis from around 500 ng of total RNA. Three rounds of nested multiplex PCR with slightly modified ARM-PCR produced TCR beta libraries. In the first two PCR rounds, TRBV1-TRBV30 forward primers were paired with a C-beta reverse primer, and each round lasted approximately 10 cycles. MiXCR, applied by TCRdb to the multiplex PCR reads, yields one record per CDR3 protein. The data hold 75,000 or so distinct CDR3 sequences, with over 60% observed a single time. The approximately 17-34 mg bulk tissue piece was not sorted before simultaneous RNA and DNA extraction. Input material: liver tumor tissue from sampling region 4. The subset is: tumor region T4, right-lateral pole. The receptor set was obtained from a man aged 35-49 years with primary liver carcinoma and hepatitis B virus infection.

As for this clonotype: Given the absence of the conserved phenylalanine or tryptophan at the CDR3 end, a read error is likely. This sequence joins TRBV6-1 and TRBJ2-7, with TRBD2 identical over 7 bases. From germline, CDR1 is MNHNS and CDR2 SASEGT. The CDR3 contains 18 residues. CDR3 DNA: TGTGCCAACAGTGACGTCTGGGGGGAGGGATCGCCCCACTACGAGCAGTACTCC. As protein: CANSDVWGEGSPHYEQYS.

A remark on this clonotype: The conserved closing phenylalanine or tryptophan is absent in this CDR3, likely reflecting a read error. This chain joins TRBV5-6 and TRBJ1-1, with D possibly matching TRBD1 (5 bases). The germline V gene has CDR1 SGHDT and CDR2 YYEEEE. This CDR3 spans 15 amino acids. V was cut by 9 bases and J by 0 bases, with 18 bases left in between. CDR3 nucleotides: TGTGCCAACAACGGAGGGGACGGAATGAACACTGAAGCTTTCTAT. Translation gives CANNGGDGMNTEAFY.

This clonotype was found once. The gene calls are TRBV29-1 and TRBJ2-4, with 7 bases fitting TRBD1. Germline V gene lookup returns CDR1 SQVTM and CDR2 ANQGSEA. This CDR3 comprises 16 residues. The J segment lost 6 bases and the V segment lost 6 bases, leaving 17 bases of the junction unmatched. The CDR3 is CSVPVTGRYQGNIQYF. The CDR3 DNA sequence: TGCAGCGTCCCAGTGACAGGGAGATACCAAGGAAACATTCAGTACTTC.

As to this clonotype: The junction and the germline gene differ at one end; a read error may be behind it. This chain uses TRBV6-5 with TRBJ1-1, with a weak D call TRBD1 (6 bases). CDR3 length: 14 residues. CDR1 and CDR2 from the germline V gene are MNHEY and SVGAGI. The CDR3 DNA is TGTGCCGGCAGTTGCCCGGGGGCAGGGACTGAAGCTTTCTTT. Its protein is CAGSCPGAGTEAFF.

This clonotype was observed many times. The gene calls are TRBV13 and TRBJ2-1; 8 bases match TRBD2. Germline V gene lookup returns CDR1 PRHDT and CDR2 FYEKMQ (reference sequence). With V trimmed by 7 bases and J by 9 bases, 11 bases remained unmatched. This CDR3 has 14 amino acids. The CDR3 region is CASIPGLVHGEQFF. In DNA, the CDR3 is TGTGCCAGCATCCCGGGACTAGTGCATGGTGAGCAGTTCTTC.

In this sample, this clonotype turned up many times. The chain couples TRBV29-1 to TRBJ1-2; D is unresolved. Trimming took 5 bases from V and 7 from J, leaving 14 bases between them. The CDR3 runs 12 residues. Germline CDR1 reads SQVTM; CDR2 reads ANQGSEA. Here the CDR3 reads CSVLHGNAGYTF. The CDR3 DNA reads as TGCAGCGTTCTCCATGGCAATGCTGGCTACACCTTC.

This clonotype occurred once. An end of the junction does not agree with germline; a read error may underlie this. In nucleotides, the CDR3 is TGTGCTAGCAGTTATACCGGGACAGCCTCTAACTATGACTACACCTTC. This gives the protein CASSYTGTASNYDYTF. The J gene is TRBJ1-2, the V gene TRBV6-5; 7 bases are a match to TRBD1. The CDR3 covers 16 residues. CDR1 and CDR2 (germline): MNHEY, SVGAGI.

This clonotype came up many times. This chain links TRBV6-2 or TRBV6-3 with TRBJ2-1; D is perhaps TRBD1 (6 bases). CDR1 is MNHEY, CDR2 SVGEGT, per germline. The CDR3 length is 15 residues. V was clipped by 5 bases and J by 3 bases, with 14 bases between them. The CDR3 nucleotides read TGTGCCAGCAGTCCCCCCTTACAGGGCTACAATGAGCAGTTCTTC. Translation gives CASSPPLQGYNEQFF.

This clonotype was recorded a few times. A single base separates this from a much larger clone, so it may be a read error. Lacking the conserved final phenylalanine or tryptophan, this CDR3 likely reflects a read error. The chain couples TRBV12-3 or TRBV12-4 to TRBJ2-1; D call uncertain. This CDR3 spans 14 amino acids. V was trimmed by 6 bases and J by 1 base, leaving 10 bases between them. CDR3 coding DNA: TGTGCCAGCAGCGCCGCGGCATCCTACAATGAGCAGTTCCTC. It encodes CASSAAASYNEQFL.

As regards this clonotype: The CDR3 does not close with the conserved phenylalanine or tryptophan, likely indicating a read error. Because the CDR3's place on the DNA is in doubt, the DNA is left out and the CDR3 is given as listed by TCRdb. This chain links TRBV11-3 with TRBJ1-1; the DNA was not used to check the table's D call, TRBD1. Germline CDR1 SGHNT, CDR2 YENEEA. Ends included, the CDR3 has 13 residues. The CDR3 sequence: CASSLAGGSEALI.

The chain employs TRBV12-3 or TRBV12-4 and TRBJ2-7, with D perhaps TRBD1 or TRBD2 (6 bases each). The CDR3 is 14 amino acids. Trimming removed 10 bases from V and 3 bases from J, with 19 bases in between. The CDR3 DNA sequence: TGTGCCAACAGGCCAGGAGGGGGGAACTACGAGCAGTACTTC. Amino acid sequence: CANRPGGGNYEQYF.

As for this clonotype: Here the CDR3 omits its conserved ending phenylalanine or tryptophan, so a read error is the likely source. The rearrangement links TRBV29-1 to TRBJ2-1, with TRBD2 as a possible D gene (6 bases). This CDR3 has 18 amino acids. Germline-derived CDR1 and CDR2 are SQVTM and ANQGSEA. V was clipped by 0 bases and J by 0 bases, with 18 bases between them. CDR3 region: CSVEDGLGSGHSYNEQFL. Here the CDR3 DNA reads TGCAGCGTTGAAGATGGGTTGGGAAGCGGGCACTCCTACAATGAGCAGTTCCTC.

This clonotype was seen repeatedly, ten times or more. The rearrangement uses TRBV28 and TRBJ1-3, with D hard to call. V gave up 6 bases and J gave up 2 bases, with 11 bases separating them. The germline V gene encodes CDR1 MDHEN and CDR2 SYDVKM. This CDR3 has 14 amino acids. Written as DNA, the CDR3 is TGTGCCAGCAGCCGAGGAGGAACTGGAAACACCATATATTTT. Protein product: CASSRGGTGNTIYF.